The 19 T cell receptor beta chains below come from one sample, sequenced in a study of blood T cell repertoires in COVID-19. Generated by immunoSEQ multiplex PCR, the TCRdb table keeps only in-frame clones and is missing some. Of under 200,000 clones in the sample, around 83% were seen once. The specimen sequenced was peripheral blood. Receptors originate from a woman aged 80 or over in a cohort sampled during active or convalescent COVID-19.

CDR3 sequence: CASSEGPGGGFRTGELFF. DNA for the CDR3: TGTGCCAGCAGTGAAGGTCCCGGCGGGGGCTTTAGAACCGGGGAGCTGTTTTTT. The V and J genes are TRBV2 and TRBJ2-2, with D maybe TRBD2 (7 bases). This CDR3 region has 18 residues. Germline CDR1 is SNHLY and CDR2 is FYNNEI. Between the trimmed V and J ends, which lost 1 base and 5 bases, there was a span of 20 bases.

There are a few counts of this clone. V gene TRBV15 combines with J gene TRBJ2-1; the match to TRBD1 covers 7 bases. V was clipped by 0 bases and J by 6 bases; unmatched bases: 8. CDR1 and CDR2 from the germline V gene are LNHNV and YYDKDF (reference sequence). The CDR3 contains 16 residues. Here the CDR3 reads CATSRDRDSPVNEQFF. DNA for the CDR3: TGTGCCACCAGCAGAGACCGGGACAGCCCAGTCAATGAGCAGTTCTTC. Supplemented by reference TRBV15 and TRBJ2-1, the full variable domain reads DAMVIQNPRYQVTQFGKPVTLSCSQTLNHNVMYWYQQKSSQAPKLLFHYYDKDFNNEADTPDNFQSRRPNTSFCFLDIRSPGLGDTAMYLCATSRDRDSPVNEQFFGPGTRLTVL.

This sequence joins TRBV4-1 and TRBJ2-5; D perhaps matches TRBD2 (7 bases). CDR1 and CDR2 from the germline V gene are MGHRA and YSYEKL. This CDR3 is built from 16 residues. V was trimmed by 1 base and J by 6 bases, leaving 18 bases between them. The CDR3 loop is CASSQGRGGGEKTQYF. The CDR3 region has the DNA TGCGCCAGCAGCCAAGGGCGAGGGGGGGGCGAGAAGACCCAGTACTTC.

This rearrangement joins TRBV11-3 to TRBJ1-6, with 7 bases that match TRBD1. Germline CDR1 and CDR2: SGHNT and YENEEA. The CDR3 is 14 residues long. V shed 3 bases and J 8 bases; nucleotides not matched to a gene: 4. CDR3 DNA sequence: TGTGCCAGCAGCTTCCGGCAGGGGGATTCACCCCTCCACTTT. This codes for CASSFRQGDSPLHF.

The DNA for the CDR3 is TGCGCCAGCAGCCCATGGGACAGGGGAGGTGAAAAACTGTTTTTT. It is translated as CASSPWDRGGEKLFF. The chain joins TRBV4-1 to TRBJ1-4; TRBD1 matches at 10 bases. The CDR3 has 15 amino acids. Germline trimming cut 4 bases from V and 7 bases from J; bases unmatched to any gene: 6. CDR1 is MGHRA, CDR2 YSYEKL, per germline.

The rearrangement joins TRBV10-3 to TRBJ1-1; 7 positions agree with TRBD1. The CDR3 is 14 amino acids. Per germline, CDR1 ENHRY and CDR2 SYGVKD. J gave up 5 bases and V 8 bases, and 11 bases lay outside the gene matches. For the CDR3, the DNA is TGTGCCATCCACCCACAGGGGAAAAGGACTGAAGCTTTCTTT. Translation: CAIHPQGKRTEAFF.

The V call is TRBV5-6, the J call TRBJ1-2; D gene uncertain. Germline V lookup: CDR1 SGHDT, CDR2 YYEEEE. Trimming removed 0 bases at V and 7 bases at J, with 7 bases between. The CDR3 is 12 amino acids. In DNA, the CDR3 is TGTGCCAGCAGCTTGGGAGGGATTGGCTACACCTTC. This sequence encodes CASSLGGIGYTF. Together with reference TRBV5-6 and TRBJ1-2, the CDR3 gives the full variable domain: DAGVTQSPTHLIKTRGQQVTLRCSPKSGHDTVSWYQQALGQGPQFIFQYYEEEERQRGNFPDRFSGHQFPNYSSELNVNALLLGDSALYLCASSLGGIGYTFGSGTRLTVV.

The V gene is TRBV29-1, the J gene TRBJ1-4; 7 positions match TRBD1. V was clipped by 5 bases and J by 3 bases; unmatched bases: 15. CDR3 length equals 17 residues. The germline V gene has CDR1 SQVTM and CDR2 ANQGSEA. This CDR3 reads CSVLATGAIEANEKLFF. The CDR3, as DNA: TGCAGCGTTTTAGCTACAGGGGCCATCGAGGCTAATGAAAAACTGTTTTTT.

V and J are TRBV12-5 and TRBJ2-1; D is uncertain. Germline V CDR1 and CDR2: LGHNT, FRNRAP. V was clipped by 3 bases and J by 7 bases, with 4 bases between them. There are 11 residues in the CDR3. Here the CDR3 reads CASGLLNEQFF. The CDR3 DNA reads as TGTGCTAGTGGTTTACTGAATGAGCAGTTCTTC.

The chain uses TRBV18 and TRBJ2-7; possibly TRBD1 for D (5 bases). V lost 3 bases and J 2 bases, leaving 11 bases between the germline ends. Looked up from germline, CDR1 is KGHSH and CDR2 is LQKENI. This CDR3 has 14 residues. The CDR3 protein is CASSPQGLPYEQYF. The CDR3 DNA is TGTGCCAGCTCACCTCAGGGCCTTCCCTACGAGCAGTACTTC.

This clone was seen a handful of times. V is TRBV20-1 and J is TRBJ1-6; no clear D gene. The CDR3 covers 14 residues. V was clipped by 3 bases and J by 7 bases, with 13 bases between them. The germline CDR1 and CDR2 sequences are DFQATT and SNEGSKA (reference sequence). In nucleotides, the CDR3 is TGCAGTGCTAGTCATGGAGACGCAAATTCACCCCTCCACTTT. Translating it yields CSASHGDANSPLHF.

CDR3 loop: CASSMDQGRNQPQHF. The DNA for the CDR3 is TGTGCCAGTAGTATGGATCAGGGTCGTAATCAGCCCCAGCATTTT. V usage is TRBV19 and J usage is TRBJ1-5; a weak D match, TRBD1 (5 bases). In germline, CDR1 is LNHDA, CDR2 SQIVND (reference sequence). The CDR3 loop spans 15 amino acids. V lost 3 bases to trimming and J lost 4 bases, with 13 bases between them. Filled out from reference TRBV19 and TRBJ1-5, the complete variable domain reads DGGITQSPKYLFRKEGQNVTLSCEQNLNHDAMYWYRQDPGQGLRLIYYSQIVNDFQKGDIAEGYSVSREKKESFPLTVTSAQKNPTAFYLCASSMDQGRNQPQHFGDGTRLSIL.

V and J are TRBV10-1 and TRBJ1-1, with 7 bases that match TRBD1. In germline, CDR1 is WNHNN, CDR2 SYGVQD (reference sequence). The CDR3 runs 15 residues. Losses at the gene ends were 3 bases for V and 0 bases for J; bases not matched to a gene: 4. The CDR3 loop is CASSDLGQMNTEAFF. The CDR3, as DNA: TGCGCCAGCAGTGATTTGGGACAGATGAACACTGAAGCTTTCTTT.

The chain uses TRBV19 and TRBJ1-2; D is uncertain. Germline V gene data show CDR1 as LNHDA and CDR2 as SQIVND (reference sequence). The V end lost 7 bases, the J end lost 0 bases, and 15 bases lay between the germline ends. The CDR3 extends over 15 amino acids. As DNA, the CDR3 is TGTGCCAGTAAGACAACCGGGAGAGCTAACTATGGCTACACCTTC. Encoded protein: CASKTTGRANYGYTF.

This clone was counted once. V is TRBV6-1 and J is TRBJ2-1; 11 positions agree with TRBD2. CDR3 size: 17 residues. Germline-derived CDR1 and CDR2 are MNHNS and SASEGT. The junction had 7 bases not matched to a gene; V was cut back by 2 bases and J by 4 bases. CDR3 DNA: TGTGCCAGCAGTGAAAAGGCGGGACTAGCGGATTACAATGAGCAGTTCTTC. Its protein is CASSEKAGLADYNEQFF.

This chain uses TRBV28 with TRBJ1-5, with a weak D call TRBD1 (5 bases). CDR1 and CDR2 from the germline V gene are MDHEN and SYDVKM. V lost 5 bases to trimming and J lost 0 bases, with 23 bases between them. There are 19 residues in the CDR3. The CDR3 protein is CASSPWGGNNLDSNQPQHF. The CDR3 nucleotides are TGTGCCAGCAGTCCATGGGGGGGGAATAATTTGGATAGCAATCAGCCCCAGCATTTT.

This clone was recorded once. V is TRBV5-4 and J is TRBJ2-7; 7 bases line up with TRBD2. In germline, CDR1 is SGHNT, CDR2 YYREEE (reference sequence). V was pared by 2 bases and J by 7 bases, with 0 bases of the junction left unmatched. This CDR3 contains 11 residues. Here the CDR3 reads CASSLAGEQYV. Here the CDR3 DNA reads TGTGCCAGCAGCTTAGCGGGGGAGCAGTACGTC.

The chain is built from TRBV6-5 and TRBJ1-1; D might be TRBD1 (6 bases). Germline V lookup: CDR1 MNHEY, CDR2 SVGAGI. Trimming took off 6 bases at V and 1 base at J, with 6 bases between the two ends. The CDR3 is made up of 12 amino acids. CDR3 coding DNA: TGTGCCAGCAGACAGGGGAACACTGAAGCTTTCTTT. Translation gives CASRQGNTEAFF.

The chain is built from TRBV4-1 and TRBJ2-7, with 9 bases aligning to TRBD1. V gave up 0 bases and J gave up 2 bases; unmatched junction bases: 2. In germline, CDR1 is MGHRA, CDR2 YSYEKL. The length of the CDR3 is 15 residues. The CDR3 is CASSQDRQGAYEQYV. CDR3 bases: TGCGCCAGCAGCCAAGACAGACAGGGGGCCTACGAGCAGTACGTC.